This entry describes one T cell receptor (beta chain). The antigen is undetermined. Documented treatment: approximately nine-day PBMC culture with coronavirus spike peptide pools or control peptides (ViraFEST assay). ViraFEST used peptide pools to expand antigen-specific T cells before TCR sequencing. CD4+ T cells that had been cultured provided DNA sequenced with the Oncomine TCR Beta short-read assay. One entry per CDR3 protein, called by TCRdb with MiXCR from the PCR reads. The repertoire holds about 20,000 distinct CDR3 sequences, with approximately 70% as singletons. The sample comes from a study of vaccination and CD4 T cells after COVID-19. Study-level information: The cells were exposed to overlapping spike peptides originating from SARS-CoV-2, HCoV-NL63, HCoV-OC43 and HCoV-229E for stimulation. The authors gave control cultures a CEFX pool, an HIV-1 Nef pool, or no peptide.

Germline values: CDR1 SNHLY, CDR2 FYNNEI. V was cut by 6 bases and J by 9 bases, with 18 bases left in between. The CDR3 has 15 amino acids. This TCR derives from a human donor who had recovered from COVID-19. The gene calls are TRBV2 and TRBJ1-6, with TRBD1 as a possible D gene (5 bases). The sequenced sample was CD4+ T cells from blood, cultured in vitro. The CDR3 DNA is TGTGCCAGCAGCCCTACCGGGACCCTAGGTTCACCCCTCCACTTT. It encodes CASSPTGTLGSPLHF.